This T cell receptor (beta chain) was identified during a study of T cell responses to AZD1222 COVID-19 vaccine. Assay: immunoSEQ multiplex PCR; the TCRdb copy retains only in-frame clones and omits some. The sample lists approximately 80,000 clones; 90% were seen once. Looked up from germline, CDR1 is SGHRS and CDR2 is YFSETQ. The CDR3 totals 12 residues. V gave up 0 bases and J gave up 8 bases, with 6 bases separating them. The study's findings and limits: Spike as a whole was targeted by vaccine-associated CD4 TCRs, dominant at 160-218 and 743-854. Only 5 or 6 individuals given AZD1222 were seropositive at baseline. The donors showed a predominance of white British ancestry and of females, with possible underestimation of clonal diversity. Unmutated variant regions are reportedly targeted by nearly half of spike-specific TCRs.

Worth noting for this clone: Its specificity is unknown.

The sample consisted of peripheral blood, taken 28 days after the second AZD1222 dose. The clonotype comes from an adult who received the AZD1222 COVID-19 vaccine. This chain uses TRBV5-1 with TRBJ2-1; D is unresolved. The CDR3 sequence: CASSLEIDEQFF. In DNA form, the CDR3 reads TGCGCCAGCAGCTTGGAAATCGATGAGCAGTTCTTC.